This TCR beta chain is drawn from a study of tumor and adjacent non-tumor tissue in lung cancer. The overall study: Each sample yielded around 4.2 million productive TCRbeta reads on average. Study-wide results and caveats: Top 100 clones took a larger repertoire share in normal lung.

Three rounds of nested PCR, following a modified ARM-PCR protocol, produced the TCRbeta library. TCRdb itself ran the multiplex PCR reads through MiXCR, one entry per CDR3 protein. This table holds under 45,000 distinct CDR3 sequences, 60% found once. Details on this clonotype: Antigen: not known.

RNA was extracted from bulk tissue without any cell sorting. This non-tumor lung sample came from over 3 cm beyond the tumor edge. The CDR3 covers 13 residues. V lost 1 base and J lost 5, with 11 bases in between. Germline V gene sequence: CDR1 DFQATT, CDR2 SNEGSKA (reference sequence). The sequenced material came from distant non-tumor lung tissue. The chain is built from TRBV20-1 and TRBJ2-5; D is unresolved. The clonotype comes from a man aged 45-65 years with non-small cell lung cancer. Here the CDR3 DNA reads TGCAGTGCTAGAGCCAGGATGGTTGAGACCCAGTACTTC. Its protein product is CSARARMVETQYF.